The 14 T cell receptor beta chains reported below all come from one sample, sequenced in a study of T cell responses to AZD1222 COVID-19 vaccine. The repertoire was sequenced with immunoSEQ multiplex PCR; TCRdb's copy has only in-frame clones and lacks some. The table records approximately 150,000 clones, around 90% of them present only once. Sample: peripheral blood, taken 28 days after the second dose of the MenACWY control vaccine. These receptors were obtained from an adult who received the MenACWY meningococcal vaccine as a control.

The chain carries TRBV7-8 and TRBJ1-5, with 7 bases fitting TRBD1. Per germline, CDR1 SGHVS and CDR2 FQNEAQ. The CDR3 covers 13 residues. V lost 6 bases, J lost 11 bases, and 10 bases stayed unmatched. In nucleotides, the CDR3 is TGTGCCAGCAGTACTACAGGGGACACAGCCCAGCATTTT. The encoded protein is CASSTTGDTAQHF.

This clone is medium-sized (0.01 to 0.1%) by share. This sequence joins TRBV12-3 or TRBV12-4 and TRBJ1-2; D gene uncertain. The CDR3 covers 11 residues. V was cut by 3 bases and J by 4 bases, with 3 bases left in between. The CDR3: CASSLGYGYTF. CDR3 bases: TGTGCCAGCAGTTTGGGCTATGGCTACACCTTC.

This clone has just a few counts. The gene calls are TRBV4-1 and TRBJ2-1; D gene uncertain. The CDR3 sequence is 17 residues long. Germline CDR1 reads MGHRA; CDR2 reads YSYEKL. Trimming shortened V by 1 base and J by 5 bases, and 18 bases separated the two germline ends. Here the CDR3 reads CASSQVPSPGVHNEQFF. The CDR3 DNA sequence: TGCGCCAGCAGCCAAGTGCCTTCCCCAGGTGTTCACAATGAGCAGTTCTTC.

This chain uses TRBV7-9 with TRBJ1-2, with D uncertain. The CDR3 totals 12 residues. Germline assignment: CDR1 SEHNR and CDR2 FQNEAQ (reference sequence). Trimming stripped 5 bases from V and 8 bases from J, with 12 bases between. The CDR3 reads CASSPRSGGYTF. The CDR3 DNA reads TGTGCCAGCAGCCCCAGGTCGGGGGGCTACACCTTC.

The rearrangement links TRBV6-5 to TRBJ1-5; D not resolved. The CDR3 extends over 11 amino acids. Germline lookup yields CDR1 MNHEY and CDR2 SVGAGI. V lost 5 bases and J 3 bases, leaving 2 bases between the germline ends. CDR3 region: CASSHNQPQHF. The CDR3 region has the DNA TGTGCCAGCAGTCACAATCAGCCCCAGCATTTT.

V and J are TRBV2 and TRBJ1-4; D is ambiguous. The length of the CDR3 is 15 residues. The germline V and J ends were trimmed by 7 bases and 7 bases, with 19 bases remaining between them. Germline V lookup: CDR1 SNHLY, CDR2 FYNNEI. The CDR3 here is CASTSRPNLPEKLFF. In DNA, the CDR3 is TGTGCCAGCACCTCGAGGCCGAATCTCCCTGAAAAACTGTTTTTT.

This clone was observed many times. The chain joins TRBV2 to TRBJ1-2; the match to TRBD1 covers 7 bases. CDR3 size: 15 residues. The germline V gene encodes CDR1 SNHLY and CDR2 FYNNEI. V was clipped by 6 bases and J by 5 bases; unmatched bases: 12. This CDR3 is CASSSGQQGRYGYTF. DNA for the CDR3: TGTGCCAGCAGCTCGGGACAGCAGGGGCGTTATGGCTACACCTTC.

The V call is TRBV7-3, the J call TRBJ1-1; D perhaps matches TRBD1 (5 bases). The CDR3 totals 15 residues. Germline CDR1 and CDR2: SGHTA and FQGTGA. V was pared by 5 bases and J by 4 bases, with 17 bases between. The CDR3 sequence: CASSQGGADRTEAFF. DNA of the CDR3: TGTGCCAGCAGCCAAGGCGGGGCTGATCGCACTGAAGCTTTCTTT.

The chain joins TRBV4-2 to TRBJ2-1, with D perhaps TRBD1 (6 bases). Trimming pared 3 bases from V and 1 base from J, leaving 13 bases between. The CDR3 loop spans 16 amino acids. The germline V gene has CDR1 LGHNA and CDR2 YNFKEQ. This CDR3 reads CASSHKTGYSYNEQFF. The CDR3 nucleotides read TGTGCCAGCAGCCACAAAACAGGGTATTCCTACAATGAGCAGTTCTTC.

In DNA, the CDR3 is TGTGCCATCAGTGAGTTCACAGGGGAACTACGGCCCTACAATGAGCAGTTCTTC. It codes for CAISEFTGELRPYNEQFF. This chain links TRBV10-3 with TRBJ2-1, with TRBD1 matching 7 bases. This CDR3 has 18 amino acids. Germline CDR1 and CDR2: ENHRY and SYGVKD. V lost 1 base, J lost 2 bases, and 11 bases stayed unmatched.

This clone was counted only a few times. The chain joins TRBV11-3 to TRBJ1-6, with 7 bases that match TRBD1. Germline values: CDR1 SGHNT, CDR2 YENEEA. The V and J ends lost 5 bases and 10 bases, in that order; junction bases with no gene match: 8. The CDR3 is 14 residues long. This CDR3 is CASSRDRERSPLHF. CDR3 nucleotide sequence: TGTGCCAGCAGCCGTGACAGGGAAAGATCACCCCTCCACTTT.

The genes are TRBV19 and TRBJ2-1; D remains unclear. This CDR3 has 16 amino acids. V was cut by 7 bases and J by 4 bases, with 20 bases left in between. CDR1 and CDR2 from the germline V gene are LNHDA and SQIVND (reference sequence). This CDR3 reads CASKMKGYQGYNEQFF. DNA of the CDR3: TGTGCCAGTAAAATGAAGGGATACCAAGGGTACAATGAGCAGTTCTTC.

This clone was detected only once. This chain uses TRBV5-4 with TRBJ1-2; D is perhaps TRBD1 (6 bases). V lost 2 bases and J lost 3, with 11 bases in between. The CDR3 is 14 amino acids. The germline gives CDR1 SGHNT, CDR2 YYREEE (reference sequence). Here the CDR3 DNA reads TGTGCCAGCAGCTTCGGGGGGCTAGACTATGGCTACACCTTC. Protein: CASSFGGLDYGYTF. The whole variable domain, filled in from reference TRBV5-4 and TRBJ1-2, reads ETGVTQSPTHLIKTRGQQVTLRCSSQSGHNTVSWYQQALGQGPQFIFQYYREEENGRGNFPPRFSGLQFPNYSSELNVNALELDDSALYLCASSFGGLDYGYTFGSGTRLTVV.

This sequence joins TRBV4-1 and TRBJ2-1; TRBD2 matches at 11 bases. Losses at the gene ends were 0 bases for V and 4 bases for J; bases not matched to a gene: 17. The CDR3 loop spans 21 amino acids. From germline, CDR1 is MGHRA and CDR2 YSYEKL. The CDR3 sequence: CASSQDLGGASGRPRYNEQFF. In DNA form, the CDR3 reads TGCGCCAGCAGCCAAGATTTAGGGGGGGCTAGCGGGAGGCCCCGATACAATGAGCAGTTCTTC.